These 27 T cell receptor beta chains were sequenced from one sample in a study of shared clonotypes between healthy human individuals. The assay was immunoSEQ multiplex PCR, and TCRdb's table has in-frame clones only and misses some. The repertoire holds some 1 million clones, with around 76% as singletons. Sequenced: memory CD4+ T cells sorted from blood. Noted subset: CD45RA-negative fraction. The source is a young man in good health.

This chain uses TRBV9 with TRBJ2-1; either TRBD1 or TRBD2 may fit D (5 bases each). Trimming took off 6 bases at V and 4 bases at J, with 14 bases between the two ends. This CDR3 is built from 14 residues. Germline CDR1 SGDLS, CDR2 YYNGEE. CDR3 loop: CASKRDDIYNEQFF. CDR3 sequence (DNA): TGTGCCAGCAAGAGGGACGACATATACAATGAGCAGTTCTTC.

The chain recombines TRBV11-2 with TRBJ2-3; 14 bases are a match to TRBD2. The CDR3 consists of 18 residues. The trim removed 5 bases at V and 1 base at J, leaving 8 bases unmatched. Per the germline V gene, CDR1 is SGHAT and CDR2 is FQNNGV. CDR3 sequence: CASSPVTSGGARTDTQYF. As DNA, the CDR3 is TGTGCCAGCAGCCCCGTGACTAGCGGGGGGGCCCGCACAGATACGCAGTATTTT.

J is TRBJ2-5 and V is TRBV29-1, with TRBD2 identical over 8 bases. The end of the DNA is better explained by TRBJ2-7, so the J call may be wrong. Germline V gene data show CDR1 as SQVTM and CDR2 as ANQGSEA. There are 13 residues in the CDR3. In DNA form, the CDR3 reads TGCAGCGTTGGAAGCGGGGGTACCTACGAGCAGTACTTC. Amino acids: CSVGSGGTYEQYF.

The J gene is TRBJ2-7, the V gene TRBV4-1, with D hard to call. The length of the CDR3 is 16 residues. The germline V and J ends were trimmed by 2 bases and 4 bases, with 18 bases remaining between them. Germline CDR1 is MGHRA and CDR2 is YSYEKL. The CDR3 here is CASSQPKESGRYEQYF. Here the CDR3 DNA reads TGCGCCAGCAGCCAACCCAAGGAGTCTGGCCGATACGAGCAGTACTTC.

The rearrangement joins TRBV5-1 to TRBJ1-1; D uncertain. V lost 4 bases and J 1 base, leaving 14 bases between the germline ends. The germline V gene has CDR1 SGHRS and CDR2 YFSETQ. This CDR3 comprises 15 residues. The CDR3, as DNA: TGCGCCAGCAGCGGATCGGCGGGCTCGAACACTGAAGCTTTCTTT. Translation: CASSGSAGSNTEAFF.

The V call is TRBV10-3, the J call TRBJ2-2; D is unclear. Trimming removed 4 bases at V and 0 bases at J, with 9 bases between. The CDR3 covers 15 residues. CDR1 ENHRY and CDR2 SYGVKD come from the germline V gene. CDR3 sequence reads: CAISASDPNTGELFF. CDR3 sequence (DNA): TGTGCCATCAGTGCTAGTGACCCGAACACCGGGGAGCTGTTTTTT.

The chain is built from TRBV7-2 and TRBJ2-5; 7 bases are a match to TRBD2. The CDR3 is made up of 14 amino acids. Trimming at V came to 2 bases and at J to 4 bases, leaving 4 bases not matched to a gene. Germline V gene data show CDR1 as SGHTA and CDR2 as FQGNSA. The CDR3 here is CASSLRRERETQYF. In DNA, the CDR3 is TGTGCCAGCAGCTTAAGGCGGGAGCGAGAGACCCAGTACTTC. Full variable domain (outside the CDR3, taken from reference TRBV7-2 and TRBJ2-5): GAGVSQSPSNKVTEKGKDVELRCDPISGHTALYWYRQSLGQGLEFLIYFQGNSAPDKSGLPSDRFSAERTGGSVSTLTIQRTQQEDSAVYLCASSLRRERETQYFGPGTRLLVL.

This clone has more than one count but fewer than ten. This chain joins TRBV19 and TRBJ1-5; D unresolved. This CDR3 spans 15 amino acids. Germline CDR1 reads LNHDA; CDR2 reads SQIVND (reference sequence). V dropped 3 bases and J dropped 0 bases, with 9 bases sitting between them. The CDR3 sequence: CASSMAETSNQPQHF. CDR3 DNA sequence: TGTGCCAGTAGTATGGCAGAGACTAGCAATCAGCCCCAGCATTTT.

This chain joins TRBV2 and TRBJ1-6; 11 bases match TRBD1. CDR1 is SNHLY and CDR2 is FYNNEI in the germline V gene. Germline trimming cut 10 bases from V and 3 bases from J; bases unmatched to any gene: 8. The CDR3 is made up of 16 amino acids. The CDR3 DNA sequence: TGTGCCAAGGGTGGACAGGGGGCCTACTATAATTCACCCCTCCACTTT. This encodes CAKGGQGAYYNSPLHF.

The CDR3 is CASSLVATRANNTGELFF. In DNA form, the CDR3 reads TGTGCCAGCAGCTTAGTCGCTACTCGGGCCAACAACACCGGGGAGCTGTTTTTT. The rearrangement joins TRBV7-9 to TRBJ2-2; D remains ambiguous. This CDR3 is 18 amino acids long. Trimming left V 1 base short and J 2 bases short, with 17 bases between. The germline V gene encodes CDR1 SEHNR and CDR2 FQNEAQ (reference sequence).

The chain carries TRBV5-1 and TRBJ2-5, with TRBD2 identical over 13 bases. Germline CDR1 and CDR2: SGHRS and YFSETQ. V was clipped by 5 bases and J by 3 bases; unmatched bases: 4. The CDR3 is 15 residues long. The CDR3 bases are TGCGCCAGCAGACGCGGACTAGCGGGAGAAGAGACCCAGTACTTC. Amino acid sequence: CASRRGLAGEETQYF.

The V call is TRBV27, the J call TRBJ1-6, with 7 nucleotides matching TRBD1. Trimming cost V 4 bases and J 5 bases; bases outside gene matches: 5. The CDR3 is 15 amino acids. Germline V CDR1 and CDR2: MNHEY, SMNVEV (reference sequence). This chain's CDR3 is CASSSGQRDNSPLHF. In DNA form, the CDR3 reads TGTGCCAGCAGTTCGGGACAGAGGGATAATTCACCCCTCCACTTT.

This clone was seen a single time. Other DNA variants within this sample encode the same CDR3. The CDR3 is CASSLVGGNTEAFF. CDR3 coding DNA: TGTGCCAGCAGCTTAGTTGGTGGGAACACTGAAGCTTTCTTT. The gene calls are TRBV11-2 and TRBJ1-1; D ambiguous. V lost 1 base, J lost 1 base, and 7 bases lay in between. Germline CDR1 SGHAT, CDR2 FQNNGV. The CDR3 sequence is 14 residues long.

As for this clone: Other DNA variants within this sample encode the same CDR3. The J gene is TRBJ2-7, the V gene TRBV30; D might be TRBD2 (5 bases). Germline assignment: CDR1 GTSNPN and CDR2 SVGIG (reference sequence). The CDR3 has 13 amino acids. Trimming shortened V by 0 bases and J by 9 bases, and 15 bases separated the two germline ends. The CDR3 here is CAWSVQPGGGQYF. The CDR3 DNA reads TGTGCCTGGAGTGTACAACCAGGAGGCGGGCAGTACTTC.

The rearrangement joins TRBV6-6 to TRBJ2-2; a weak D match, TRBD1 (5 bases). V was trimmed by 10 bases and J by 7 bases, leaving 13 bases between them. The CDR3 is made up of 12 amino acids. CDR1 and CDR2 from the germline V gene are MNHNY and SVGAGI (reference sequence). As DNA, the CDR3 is TGTGCCATCTCAGGGTTCGTCGGGGAGCTGTTTTTT. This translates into CAISGFVGELFF.

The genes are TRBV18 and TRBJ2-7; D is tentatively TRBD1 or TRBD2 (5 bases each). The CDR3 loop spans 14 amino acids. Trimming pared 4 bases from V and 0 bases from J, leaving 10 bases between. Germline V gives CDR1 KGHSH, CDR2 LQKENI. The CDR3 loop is CASSRGDPSYEQYF. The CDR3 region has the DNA TGTGCCAGCTCACGAGGGGACCCCTCCTACGAGCAGTACTTC.

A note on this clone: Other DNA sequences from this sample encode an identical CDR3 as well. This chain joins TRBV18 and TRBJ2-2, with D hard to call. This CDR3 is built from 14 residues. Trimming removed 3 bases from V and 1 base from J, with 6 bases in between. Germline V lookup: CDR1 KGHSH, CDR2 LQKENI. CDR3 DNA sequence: TGTGCCAGCTCACCTCAGCAGAACACCGGGGAGCTGTTTTTT. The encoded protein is CASSPQQNTGELFF.

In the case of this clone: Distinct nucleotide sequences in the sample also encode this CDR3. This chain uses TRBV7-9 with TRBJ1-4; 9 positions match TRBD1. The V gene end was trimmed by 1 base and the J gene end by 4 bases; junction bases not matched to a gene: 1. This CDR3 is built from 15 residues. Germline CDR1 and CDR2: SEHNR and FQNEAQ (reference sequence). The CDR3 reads CASSLGGQGNEKLFF. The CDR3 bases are TGTGCCAGCAGCTTAGGGGGACAGGGTAATGAAAAACTGTTTTTT.

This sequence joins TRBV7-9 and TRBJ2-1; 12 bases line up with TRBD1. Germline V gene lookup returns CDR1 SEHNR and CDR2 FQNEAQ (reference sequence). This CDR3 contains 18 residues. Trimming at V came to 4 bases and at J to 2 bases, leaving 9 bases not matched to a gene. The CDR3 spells CASSSVGQGAPAYNEQFF. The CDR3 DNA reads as TGTGCCAGCAGCTCCGTGGGACAGGGGGCGCCGGCCTACAATGAGCAGTTCTTC. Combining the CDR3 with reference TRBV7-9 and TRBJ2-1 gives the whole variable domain DTGVSQNPRHKITKRGQNVTFRCDPISEHNRLYWYRQTLGQGPEFLTYFQNEAQLEKSRLLSDRFSAERPKGSFSTLEIQRTEQGDSAMYLCASSSVGQGAPAYNEQFFGPGTRLTVL.

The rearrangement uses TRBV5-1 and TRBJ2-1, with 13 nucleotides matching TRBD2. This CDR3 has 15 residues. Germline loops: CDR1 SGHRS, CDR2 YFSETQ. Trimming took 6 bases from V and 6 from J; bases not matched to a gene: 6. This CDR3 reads CASNPLAGGPNEQFF. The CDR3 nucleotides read TGCGCCAGCAACCCACTAGCGGGGGGGCCCAATGAGCAGTTCTTC.

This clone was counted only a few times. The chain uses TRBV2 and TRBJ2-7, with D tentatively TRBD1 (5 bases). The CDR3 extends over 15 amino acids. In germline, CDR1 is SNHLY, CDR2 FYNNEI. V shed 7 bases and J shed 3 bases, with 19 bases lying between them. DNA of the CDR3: TGTGCCAGCACAAACCGACAGACCATCGTCTACGAGCAGTACTTC. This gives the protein CASTNRQTIVYEQYF.

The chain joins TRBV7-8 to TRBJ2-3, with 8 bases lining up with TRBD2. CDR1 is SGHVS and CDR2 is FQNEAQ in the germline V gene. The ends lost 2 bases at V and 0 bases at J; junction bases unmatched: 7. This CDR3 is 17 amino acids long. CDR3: CASSLLKRGSSTDTQYF. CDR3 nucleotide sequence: TGTGCCAGCAGCTTACTCAAGCGGGGGAGTAGCACAGATACGCAGTATTTT.

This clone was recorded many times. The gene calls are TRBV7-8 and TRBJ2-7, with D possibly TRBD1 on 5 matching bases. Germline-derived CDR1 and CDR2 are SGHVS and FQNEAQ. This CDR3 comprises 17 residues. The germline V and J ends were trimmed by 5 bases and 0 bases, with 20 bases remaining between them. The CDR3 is CASSPRGRRDSSYEQYF. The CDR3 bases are TGTGCCAGCAGCCCCCGAGGCCGGAGAGACAGCTCCTACGAGCAGTACTTC. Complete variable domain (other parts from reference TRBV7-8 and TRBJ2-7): GAGVSQSPRYKVAKRGQDVALRCDPISGHVSLFWYQQALGQGPEFLTYFQNEAQLDKSGLPSDRFFAERPEGSVSTLKIQRTQQEDSAVYLCASSPRGRRDSSYEQYFGPGTRLTVT.

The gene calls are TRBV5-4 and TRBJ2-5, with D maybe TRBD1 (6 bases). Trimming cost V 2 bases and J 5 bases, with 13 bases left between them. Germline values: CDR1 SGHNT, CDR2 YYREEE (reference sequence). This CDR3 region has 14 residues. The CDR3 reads CASSFDTGKETQYF. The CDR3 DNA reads TGTGCCAGCAGCTTTGATACAGGGAAGGAGACCCAGTACTTC.

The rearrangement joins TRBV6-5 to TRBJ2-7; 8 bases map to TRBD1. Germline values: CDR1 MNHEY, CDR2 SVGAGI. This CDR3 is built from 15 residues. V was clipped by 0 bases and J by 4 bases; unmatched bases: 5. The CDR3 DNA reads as TGTGCCAGCAGTTACTCGCACAGGGGGAGTTACGAGCAGTACTTC. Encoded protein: CASSYSHRGSYEQYF.

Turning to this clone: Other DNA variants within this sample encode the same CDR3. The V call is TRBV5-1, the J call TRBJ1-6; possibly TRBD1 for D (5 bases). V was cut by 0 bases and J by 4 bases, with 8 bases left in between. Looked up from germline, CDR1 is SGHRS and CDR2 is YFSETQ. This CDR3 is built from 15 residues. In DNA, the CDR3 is TGCGCCAGCAGCTTGGAAGGGGATTATAATTCACCCCTCCACTTT. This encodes CASSLEGDYNSPLHF.

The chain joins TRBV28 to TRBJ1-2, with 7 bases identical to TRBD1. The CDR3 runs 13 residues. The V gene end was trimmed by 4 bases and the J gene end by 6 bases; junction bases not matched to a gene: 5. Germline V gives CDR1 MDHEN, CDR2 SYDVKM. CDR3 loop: CASSSRGRNGYTF. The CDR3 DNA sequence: TGTGCCAGCAGTTCGAGGGGGCGAAATGGCTACACCTTC.